This T cell receptor beta chain comes out of a study of T cells in Graves' hyperthyroidism and ophthalmopathy. General observations from the study: Ophthalmopathy was distinguished from stable hyperthyroidism by 13 V-J signatures. Ophthalmopathy prediction by the model preceded onset by a median approximately 6.9 months.

Authors of the study amplified TCR beta CDR3 regions from RNA transcripts. The primer set for the first-round RT-PCR of the TCR CDR3 was HTBI. TCRdb processed the multiplex PCR reads anew with MiXCR; each CDR3 protein has one entry. The sample shows fewer than 350,000 distinct CDR3 sequences, around 20% of them seen only once. The germline V and J ends were trimmed by 0 bases and 7 bases, with 10 bases remaining between them. Germline lookup yields CDR1 SGHRS and CDR2 YFSETQ. The CDR3 is 14 residues long. This clonotype occurred many times. Its antigen remains unknown. Hyperthyroidism of Graves' type that showed no ophthalmopathy progression within 18 months was stable. The PBMCs had their origin in roughly 10 ml of fresh peripheral blood.

This clonotype was obtained from a woman in her 50s with Graves' hyperthyroidism. Sequenced input: blood. The V call is TRBV5-1, the J call TRBJ2-2; D is uncertain. The CDR3 is CASSLAVGFGELFF. The CDR3 region has the DNA TGCGCCAGCAGCTTGGCCGTTGGGTTCGGGGAGCTGTTTTTT.